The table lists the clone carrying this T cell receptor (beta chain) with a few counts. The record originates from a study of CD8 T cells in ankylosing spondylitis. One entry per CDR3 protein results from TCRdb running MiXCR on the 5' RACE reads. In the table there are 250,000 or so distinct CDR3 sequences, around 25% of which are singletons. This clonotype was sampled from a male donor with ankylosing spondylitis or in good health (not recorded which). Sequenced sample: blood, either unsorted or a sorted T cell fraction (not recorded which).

The CDR3 region has the DNA TGTGCCATCAGTGATGGTGCGGTGGGGGGTGCTTTCTTT. This translates into CAISDGAVGGAFF. The chain employs TRBV10-3 and TRBJ1-1; perhaps TRBD1 as D (5 bases). V dropped 3 bases and J dropped 11 bases, with 16 bases sitting between them. Germline V gene data show CDR1 as ENHRY and CDR2 as SYGVKD. CDR3 length equals 13 residues.